A selection of T cell receptor beta chains follows, all from one sample in a study of T cell responses to AZD1222 COVID-19 vaccine. The protocol was immunoSEQ multiplex PCR, while the TCRdb copy is restricted to in-frame clones and leaves out a portion. The sample has around 110,000 clones, 90% to 95% seen once. Sequencing used peripheral blood, obtained on day 0 of AZD1222 vaccination. The receptors here all came from an adult in good health. Each CDR3 is given with its conserved first and last residue. D genes are given only for firm matches. Some rows mark clone size as missing; the rest say once, few, many or name a class of expanded clone.

>.|TRBV18|.|TRBJ1-5
CASSPLGGVDQPQHF
TGTGCCAGCTCACCACTCGGAGGGGTGGATCAGCCCCAGCATTTT
>.|TRBV2|.|TRBJ2-7
CASSGLAWQYF
TGTGCCAGCAGTGGGCTAGCCTGGCAGTACTTC
>.|TRBV10-2|TRBD2|TRBJ2-5
CASRPGGSGSRGQETQYF
TGCGCCAGCAGGCCCGGAGGTAGCGGGAGTAGGGGGCAAGAGACCCAGTACTTC
>.|TRBV27|.|TRBJ2-7
CASSVYPGSVPSEQYF
TGTGCCAGCAGTGTTTATCCGGGTAGCGTCCCTTCCGAGCAGTACTTC
>few|TRBV14|TRBD1|TRBJ1-1
CASSPRTPGTANTEAFF
TGTGCCAGCAGCCCACGCACACCCGGGACAGCAAACACTGAAGCTTTCTTT
>.|TRBV7-9|TRBD2|TRBJ2-7
CASSHPGGLAYEQYF
TGTGCCAGCAGCCACCCGGGGGGGCTTGCCTACGAGCAGTACTTC
>.|TRBV2|.|TRBJ1-1
CASRRLTVNTEAFF
TGTGCCAGCAGACGCCTGACAGTGAACACTGAAGCTTTCTTT
>.|TRBV27|.|TRBJ2-7
CASSSREGKYEQYF
TGTGCCAGCAGTTCACGAGAAGGGAAATACGAGCAGTACTTC
>.|TRBV6-5|TRBD1|TRBJ1-5
CASGQGGYSNQPQHF
TGTGCCAGCGGACAGGGGGGGTATAGCAATCAGCCCCAGCATTTT
>.|TRBV5-1|.|TRBJ2-5
CASSFTEVQETQYF
TGCGCCAGCAGTTTTACGGAGGTACAAGAGACCCAGTACTTC
>once|TRBV5-6|TRBD1|TRBJ2-2
CASSLSGTGDTGELFF
TGTGCCAGCAGCTTGTCTGGGACAGGGGACACCGGGGAGCTGTTTTTT
>.|TRBV13|.|TRBJ1-1
CASSLGRGTGTEAFF
TGTGCCAGCAGCTTAGGCCGGGGGACGGGCACTGAAGCTTTCTTT
>.|TRBV6-2/TRBV6-3|.|TRBJ1-1
CASSRVLPGTEAFF
TGTGCCAGCAGTCGGGTCCTCCCGGGCACTGAAGCTTTCTTT
>.|TRBV15|.|TRBJ2-7
CATSRGLGVLYEQYF
TGTGCCACCAGCAGAGGGCTTGGGGTGCTCTACGAGCAGTACTTC
>.|TRBV10-2|.|TRBJ1-1
CASRWGGNEAFF
TGCGCCAGCCGCTGGGGGGGGAATGAAGCTTTCTTT
>once|TRBV11-2|.|TRBJ2-1
CASSLGWGRRDEQFF
TGTGCCAGCAGCTTAGGGTGGGGCAGGAGGGATGAGCAGTTCTTC
>.|TRBV7-2|TRBD1|TRBJ2-5
CASSLEGRGSRTQYF
TGTGCCAGCAGCTTAGAGGGCAGGGGGTCCAGAACCCAGTACTTC
>.|TRBV11-2|TRBD1|TRBJ2-2
CASSFPIKGAYTGELFF
TGTGCCAGCAGCTTCCCCATAAAGGGGGCGTACACCGGGGAGCTGTTTTTT
>.|TRBV14|.|TRBJ2-6
CASTRTSGANVLTF
TGTGCCAGCACCCGGACGTCTGGGGCCAACGTCCTGACTTTC
>.|TRBV3-1/TRBV3-2|.|TRBJ2-1
CASSRTGGDGNEQFF
TGTGCCAGCAGCCGGACTGGCGGTGACGGCAATGAGCAGTTCTTC
>.|TRBV12-5|.|TRBJ1-1
CASGLFTGFYTEAFF
TGTGCTAGTGGTTTGTTTACGGGCTTCTACACTGAAGCTTTCTTT
>.|TRBV28|.|TRBJ1-4
CASSLWLNEKLFF
TGTGCCAGCAGTTTATGGCTTAATGAAAAACTGTTTTTT
>.|TRBV19|.|TRBJ2-6
CASSNLGANVLTF
TGTGCCAGCTCTAATCTAGGGGCCAACGTCCTGACTTTC
>.|TRBV5-1|TRBD2|TRBJ2-2
CASSRWTSGSTGELFF
TGCGCCAGCAGCAGGTGGACTAGCGGGTCCACCGGGGAGCTGTTTTTT
>.|TRBV2|.|TRBJ1-5
CAIATAGREGNQPQHF
TGTGCCATCGCGACAGCCGGCCGGGAGGGCAATCAGCCCCAGCATTTT
>.|TRBV6-5|.|TRBJ1-3
CAREGGAGNTIYF
TGTGCCAGAGAAGGGGGGGCTGGAAACACCATATATTTT
>.|TRBV24-1|TRBD2|TRBJ2-5
CATSDPTSGETQYF
TGTGCCACCAGTGACCCGACTAGCGGAGAGACCCAGTACTTC
>once|TRBV28|TRBD2|TRBJ2-5
CASSLASGSGGETQYF
TGTGCCAGCAGTTTGGCTAGCGGGAGTGGTGGCGAGACCCAGTACTTC
>.|TRBV19|TRBD1|TRBJ1-5
CASSLRPGGTGAGSNQPQHF
TGTGCCAGTAGTCTTCGTCCAGGGGGAACAGGGGCCGGTAGCAATCAGCCCCAGCATTTT
>.|TRBV24-1|.|TRBJ2-5
CATRGLGETQYF
TGTGCCACCAGAGGGTTGGGAGAGACCCAGTACTTC
>once|TRBV3-1/TRBV3-2|.|TRBJ2-1
CASSQWGYSSYNEQFF
TGTGCCAGCAGCCAATGGGGGTACAGCTCCTACAATGAGCAGTTCTTC
>.|TRBV9|.|TRBJ2-1
CASSVADFTANEQFF
TGTGCCAGCAGCGTAGCGGACTTTACTGCCAATGAGCAGTTCTTC
>.|TRBV28|.|TRBJ2-7
CASQPPSGRASYEQYF
TGTGCCAGTCAGCCTCCCTCTGGCAGGGCCTCCTACGAGCAGTACTTC
>.|TRBV13|.|TRBJ2-7
CASSSRDFPSEQYF
TGTGCCAGCAGCTCCCGGGACTTCCCTTCCGAGCAGTACTTC
>.|TRBV6-5|TRBD1|TRBJ1-2
CASSYLQTGEGYTF
TGTGCCAGCAGTTATCTCCAGACAGGGGAAGGCTACACCTTC
>once|TRBV6-5|TRBD1|TRBJ1-1
CASSLRGIVGAFF
TGTGCCAGCAGTCTCAGGGGGATTGTTGGAGCTTTCTTT
>.|TRBV11-1|.|TRBJ1-3
CASSSYRRSSGNTIYF
TGTGCCAGCAGCTCATACCGACGCAGCTCTGGAAACACCATATATTTT
>.|TRBV28|.|TRBJ2-7
CASSLWLAGGSQYF
TGTGCCAGCAGTTTGTGGCTAGCAGGTGGGTCGCAGTACTTC
>once|TRBV28|.|TRBJ2-7
CASYPPGPGLSPYEQYF
TGTGCCAGCTACCCGCCAGGGCCGGGTCTCTCTCCCTACGAGCAGTACTTC
>.|TRBV12-3/TRBV12-4|TRBD1|TRBJ1-2
CASSPGTGHGYTF
TGTGCCAGCAGTCCCGGGACAGGCCATGGCTACACCTTC
>few|TRBV5-4|.|TRBJ2-6
CASSYTGANVLTF
TGTGCCAGCAGCTATACTGGGGCCAACGTCCTGACTTTC
>.|TRBV6-5|.|TRBJ2-5
CASSYEDREGTQYF
TGTGCCAGCAGTTACGAGGACAGGGAGGGGACCCAGTACTTC
>.|TRBV18|.|TRBJ1-5
CASSPMGDGQPQHF
TGTGCCAGCTCACCAATGGGGGATGGACAGCCCCAGCATTTT
>.|TRBV29-1|.|TRBJ1-6
CSVGLSYNSPLHF
TGCAGCGTGGGACTATCCTATAATTCACCCCTCCACTTT